This TCR beta chain was documented in a study of cytomegalovirus exposure and HLA in healthy donors. Worth noting for this clone: Antigen unknown.

Amplification used 60 Vbeta primers and 13 Jbeta primers. TCRdb keeps only in-frame clones here, not all; method: immunoSEQ multiplex PCR. The sample has roughly 43,000 clones, approximately 75% seen once. Study results and limitations: Most likely, a cluster of highly shared sequence variants arose as a sequencing artifact.

There are 15 residues in the CDR3. Germline V gene data show CDR1 as KGHSH and CDR2 as LQKENI. V gave up 2 bases and J gave up 0 bases, with 10 bases separating them. Sequenced input: PBMCs. The chain combines TRBV18 with TRBJ1-1; D is uncertain. This TCR came from a man younger than 45 in good health and CMV-seronegative. The CDR3 sequence is CASSPEILLNTEAFF. CDR3 sequence (DNA): TGTGCCAGCTCACCAGAGATACTTTTGAACACTGAAGCTTTCTTT.